What follows describes a single T cell receptor beta chain. The data were taken from a study of T cell responses to AZD1222 COVID-19 vaccine. Libraries were prepared by immunoSEQ multiplex PCR; TCRdb keeps only in-frame clonotypes and omits some of them. This sample has around 84,000 clones, with about 90% found just once. The sample here was peripheral blood, taken on day 0 of MenACWY control vaccination. The receptor was derived from an adult in good health.

The CDR3 loop is CASSRLAQADTQYF. The CDR3 bases are TGTGCCAGCAGCAGACTAGCTCAGGCAGATACGCAGTATTTT. This chain connects TRBV7-6 to TRBJ2-3, with 7 bases fitting TRBD2. The junction had 6 bases not matched to a gene; V was cut back by 5 bases and J by 4 bases. In germline, CDR1 is SGHVS, CDR2 FNYEAQ. This CDR3 region has 14 residues.